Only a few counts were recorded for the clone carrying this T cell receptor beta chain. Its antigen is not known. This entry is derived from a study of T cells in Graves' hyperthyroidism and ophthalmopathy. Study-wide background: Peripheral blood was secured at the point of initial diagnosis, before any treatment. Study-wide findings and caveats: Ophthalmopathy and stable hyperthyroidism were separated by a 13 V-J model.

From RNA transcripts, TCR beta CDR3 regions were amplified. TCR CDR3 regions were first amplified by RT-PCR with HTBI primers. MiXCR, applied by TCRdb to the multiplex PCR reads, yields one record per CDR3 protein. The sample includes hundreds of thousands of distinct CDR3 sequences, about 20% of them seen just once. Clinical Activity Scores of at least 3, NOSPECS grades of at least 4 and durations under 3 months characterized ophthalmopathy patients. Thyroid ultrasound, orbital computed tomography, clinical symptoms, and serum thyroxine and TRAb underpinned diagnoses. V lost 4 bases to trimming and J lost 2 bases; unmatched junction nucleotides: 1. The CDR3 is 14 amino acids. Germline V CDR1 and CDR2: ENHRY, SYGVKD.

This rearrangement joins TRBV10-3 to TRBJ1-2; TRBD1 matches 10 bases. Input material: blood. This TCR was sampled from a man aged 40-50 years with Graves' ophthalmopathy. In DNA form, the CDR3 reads TGTGCCATCAGTGGGGGACAGGGGAACTATGGCTACACCTTC. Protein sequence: CAISGGQGNYGYTF.